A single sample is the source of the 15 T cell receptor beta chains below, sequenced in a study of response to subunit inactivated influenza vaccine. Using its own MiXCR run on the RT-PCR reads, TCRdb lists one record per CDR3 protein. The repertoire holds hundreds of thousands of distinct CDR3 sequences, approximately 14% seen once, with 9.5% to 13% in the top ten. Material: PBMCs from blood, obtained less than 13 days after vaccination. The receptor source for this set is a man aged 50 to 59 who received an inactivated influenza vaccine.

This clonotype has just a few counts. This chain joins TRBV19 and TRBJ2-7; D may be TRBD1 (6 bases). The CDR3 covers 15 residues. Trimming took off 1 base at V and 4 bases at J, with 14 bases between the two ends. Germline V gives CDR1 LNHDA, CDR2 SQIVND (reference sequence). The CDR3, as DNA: TGTGCCAGTAGTATAGTGTCGGGACAACCTTACGAGCAGTACTTC. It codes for CASSIVSGQPYEQYF.

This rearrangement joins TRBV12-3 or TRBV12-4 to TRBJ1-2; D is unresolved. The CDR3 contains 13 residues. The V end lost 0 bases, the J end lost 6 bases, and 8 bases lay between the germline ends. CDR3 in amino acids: CASSLAVGHGYTF. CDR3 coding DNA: TGTGCCAGCAGTTTAGCTGTAGGGCATGGCTACACCTTC.

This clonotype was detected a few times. CDR3 DNA: TGTGCCAGCAGCTTAGGGACGGTACGGGATACGCAGTATTTT. Translation gives CASSLGTVRDTQYF. This chain joins TRBV7-2 and TRBJ2-3; D call uncertain. The V and J ends lost 1 base and 6 bases respectively, with 11 bases between them. From germline, CDR1 is SGHTA and CDR2 FQGNSA. The CDR3 has 14 amino acids.

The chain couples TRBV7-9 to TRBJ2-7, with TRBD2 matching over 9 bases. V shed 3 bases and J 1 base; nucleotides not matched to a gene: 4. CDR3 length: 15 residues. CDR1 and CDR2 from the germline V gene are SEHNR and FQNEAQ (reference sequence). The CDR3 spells CASSFGLANSYEQYF. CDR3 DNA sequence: TGTGCCAGCAGCTTCGGACTAGCGAATTCCTACGAGCAGTACTTC.

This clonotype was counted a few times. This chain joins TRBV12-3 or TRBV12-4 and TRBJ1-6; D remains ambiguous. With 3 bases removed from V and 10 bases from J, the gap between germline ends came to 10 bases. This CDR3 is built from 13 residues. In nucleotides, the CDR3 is TGTGCCAGCAGTTTTAACATCGGGTCACCCCTCCACTTT. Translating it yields CASSFNIGSPLHF.

The CDR3: CASHSTHTDTQYF. CDR3 nucleotides: TGCGCCAGCCACTCGACACACACAGATACGCAGTATTTT. The rearrangement joins TRBV5-1 to TRBJ2-3; D gene uncertain. This CDR3 has 13 amino acids. Germline CDR1 is SGHRS and CDR2 is YFSETQ. Trimming pared 7 bases from V and 2 bases from J, leaving 11 bases between.

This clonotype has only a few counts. CDR3 DNA: TGTGCCAGCAGTTTAACCCACGGCAAACCCGAAACCTACGGCTACACCTTC. This sequence encodes CASSLTHGKPETYGYTF. The gene calls are TRBV6-2 or TRBV6-3 and TRBJ1-2, with no clear D. Germline assignment: CDR1 MNHEY and CDR2 SVGEGT. V gave up 4 bases and J gave up 8 bases, with 26 bases separating them. The CDR3 runs 17 residues.

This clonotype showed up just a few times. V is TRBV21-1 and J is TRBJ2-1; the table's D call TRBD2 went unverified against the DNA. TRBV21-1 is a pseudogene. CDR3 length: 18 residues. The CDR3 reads CASSIKRQTSGRGNEQFF. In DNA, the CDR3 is TGTGCCAGCAGCATAAAAAGACAGACTAGCGGGAGAGGGAATGAGCAGTTCTTC.

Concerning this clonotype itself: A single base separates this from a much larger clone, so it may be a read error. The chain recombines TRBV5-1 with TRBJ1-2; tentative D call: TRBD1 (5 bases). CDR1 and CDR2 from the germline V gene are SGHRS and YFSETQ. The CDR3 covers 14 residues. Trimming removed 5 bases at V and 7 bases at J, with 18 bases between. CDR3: CASRTGQDYFGYTF. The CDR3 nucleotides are TGCGCCAGCAGAACGGGGCAGGACTACTTTGGCTACACCTTC.

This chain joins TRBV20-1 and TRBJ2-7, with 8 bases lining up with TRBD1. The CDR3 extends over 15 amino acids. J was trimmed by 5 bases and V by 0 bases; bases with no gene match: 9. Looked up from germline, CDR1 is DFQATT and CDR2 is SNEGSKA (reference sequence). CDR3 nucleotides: TGCAGTGCTAGAGATCAGAACACAGGGGGGAACGAGCAGTACTTC. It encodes CSARDQNTGGNEQYF.

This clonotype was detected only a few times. CDR3 sequence: CASSLYRAKLFF. CDR3 DNA: TGTGCCAGCAGTTTATATCGAGCAAAACTGTTTTTT. The chain uses TRBV12-3 or TRBV12-4 and TRBJ1-4; D gene uncertain. The V gene lost 2 bases and the J gene lost 10 bases, with 8 bases spanning the gap. CDR3 length: 12 amino acids.

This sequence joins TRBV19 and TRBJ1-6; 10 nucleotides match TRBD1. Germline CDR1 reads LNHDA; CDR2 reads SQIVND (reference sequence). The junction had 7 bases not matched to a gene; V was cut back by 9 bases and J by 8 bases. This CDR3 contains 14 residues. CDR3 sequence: CASWTGGIYSPLHF. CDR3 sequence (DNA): TGTGCCAGCTGGACAGGGGGAATTTATTCACCCCTCCACTTT.

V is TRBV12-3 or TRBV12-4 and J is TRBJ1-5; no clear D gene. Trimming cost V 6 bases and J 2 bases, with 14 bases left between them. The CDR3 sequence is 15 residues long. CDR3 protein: CASSQSWDGNQPQHF. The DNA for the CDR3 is TGTGCCAGCAGCCAGTCGTGGGATGGCAATCAGCCCCAGCATTTT.

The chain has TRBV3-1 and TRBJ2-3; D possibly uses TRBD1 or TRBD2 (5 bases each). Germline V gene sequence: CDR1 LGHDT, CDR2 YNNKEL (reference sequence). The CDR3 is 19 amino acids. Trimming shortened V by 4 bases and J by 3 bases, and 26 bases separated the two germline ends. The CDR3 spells CASSPLPVDTFGRTDTQYF. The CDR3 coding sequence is TGTGCCAGCAGCCCGCTACCCGTGGACACCTTTGGGAGAACAGATACGCAGTATTTT.

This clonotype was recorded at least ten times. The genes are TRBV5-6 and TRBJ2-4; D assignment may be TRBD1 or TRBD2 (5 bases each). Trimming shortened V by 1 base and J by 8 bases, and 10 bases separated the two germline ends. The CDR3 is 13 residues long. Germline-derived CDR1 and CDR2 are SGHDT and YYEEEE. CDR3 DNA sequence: TGTGCCAGCAGCTTGCGGGGCCTGGACATTCAGTACTTC. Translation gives CASSLRGLDIQYF.